These T cell receptor beta chains were read from a single sample in a study of blood T cells in healthy people across ages. TCRdb reanalysed the 5' RACE reads using MiXCR and keeps one entry per CDR3 protein. The data show hundreds of thousands of distinct CDR3 sequences, roughly 50% seen once. The sequencing input was blood. These receptors were taken from a man aged 60-69 years in good health. Each CDR3 is given with its conserved first and last residue. The D gene is left open where the match is weak. A clone size is listed for some rows: how often the clone was seen (once, few, many), or a class if it is expanded.

d_gene,j_gene,len,v_gene,abundance,CDR3nt,CDR3aa
-,TRBJ2-6,15,TRBV7-9,-,TGTGCCAGCAGCTTAGTCGCCTCTGGGGCCAACGTCCTGACTTTC,CASSLVASGANVLTF
-,TRBJ2-1,14,TRBV29-1,few,TGCAGCGTTGAAGCCCGGGACTCCTACAATGAGCAGTTCTTC,CSVEARDSYNEQFF
-,TRBJ2-7,12,TRBV2,-,TGTGCCAGCAGTCCGAACCGATACGAGCAGTACTTC,CASSPNRYEQYF
-,TRBJ2-1,16,TRBV27,-,TGTGCCAGCAGTTTTGGGGTGTTAGGTGTCCACAATGAGCAGTTCTTC,CASSFGVLGVHNEQFF
-,TRBJ2-1,14,TRBV21-1,-,TGTGCCAGCAGCACTCGGACTAGGGGTGATGAGCAGTTCTTC,CASSTRTRGDEQFF
TRBD1,TRBJ2-6,15,TRBV5-1,-,TGCGCCAGCGGACAGGGACCCTCTGGGGCCAACGTCCTGACTTTC,CASGQGPSGANVLTF
TRBD1,TRBJ2-1,14,TRBV3-1,few,TGTGCCAGCAGCCAAGGCAGGGATTCGACAGGGAAGTTCTTC,CASSQGRDSTGKFF
-,TRBJ2-3,14,TRBV2,-,TGTGCCAGCAGTTCCTCGGCCGCCCAAGATACGCAGTATTTT,CASSSSAAQDTQYF
TRBD2,TRBJ2-1,16,TRBV13,few,TGTGCCAGCAGCTTAGTGGCTAGCGGGGCCTACAATGAGCAGTTCTTC,CASSLVASGAYNEQFF
-,TRBJ2-5,12,TRBV20-1,-,TGCAGTGCTCTGGCATTCCAAGAGACCCAGTACTTC,CSALAFQETQYF
-,TRBJ1-4,13,TRBV4-1,few,TGCGCCAGCAGCCGACCGGGGTGGGAAAAACTGTTTTTT,CASSRPGWEKLFF
-,TRBJ2-6,14,TRBV7-9,-,TGTGCCAGCAGCCTCCCCCGTGGGGCTAACGTCCTGACTTTC,CASSLPRGANVLTF
-,TRBJ1-2,15,TRBV27,few,TGTGCCAGCAGCTTGAAACCGGGGCTTGGCTATGGCTACACCTTC,CASSLKPGLGYGYTF
-,TRBJ2-7,15,TRBV6-5,-,TGTGCCAGCAGTTCGAACGGGTACTCCTACAATGAGCAGTACTTC,CASSSNGYSYNEQYF
-,TRBJ2-7,18,TRBV24-1,once,TGTGCCACCTTTTCCCCGGCCCGCGGTCGGGACGGACCCTACGAGCAGTACTTC,CATFSPARGRDGPYEQYF
TRBD2,TRBJ2-5,13,TRBV2,few,TGTGCCAGCAGTGTTTCCGGGGGGGAGACCCAGTACTTC,CASSVSGGETQYF
-,TRBJ2-1,14,TRBV20-1,few,TGCAGTGCCTCCAACAGGATAGGGTACAATGAGCAGTTCTTC,CSASNRIGYNEQFF
-,TRBJ2-5,18,TRBV21-1,few,TGTGCCAGCAGAGAGGAGGGACCGGACAGGGGGTATGGAGAGACCCAGTACTTC,CASREEGPDRGYGETQYF
-,TRBJ2-2,15,TRBV5-1,-,TGCGCCAGCAGCTTTGCCGTCGGCCAAACCGGGGAGCTGTTTTTT,CASSFAVGQTGELFF
TRBD1,TRBJ1-6,19,TRBV6-5,many,TGTGCCAGCAGTTACGACCAGGGGGGGTTTACCTCCTATAATTCACCCCTCCACTTT,CASSYDQGGFTSYNSPLHF
-,TRBJ2-5,15,TRBV29-1,few,TGCAGCGTTGAGCCGGGGGCAGCGTACCAAGAGACCCAGTACTTC,CSVEPGAAYQETQYF
-,TRBJ2-2,15,TRBV7-2,-,TGTGCCAGCAGCTTTGGACTCCCTTCCACCGGGGAGCTGTTTTTT,CASSFGLPSTGELFF
-,TRBJ1-2,18,TRBV9,-,TGTGCCAGCAGCGTAGCTCGAGACCCTGGGACCGGGGATTTCGGCTACACCTTC,CASSVARDPGTGDFGYTF
TRBD1,TRBJ1-2,14,TRBV5-1,-,TGCGCCAGCAGCTTGGCCCCGACAGGGGATGGCTACACCTTC,CASSLAPTGDGYTF
TRBD1,TRBJ1-5,13,TRBV20-1,many,TGCAGTGCTCTTGGACAGGGCAATCAGCCCCAGCATTTT,CSALGQGNQPQHF
-,TRBJ1-2,15,TRBV7-9,-,TGTGCCAGCAGCTTAGACGGGGTATGGGGCTATGGCTACACCTTC,CASSLDGVWGYGYTF
-,TRBJ2-5,12,TRBV20-1,-,TGCAGTGCTAGTGCAGGGGATGAGACCCAGTACTTC,CSASAGDETQYF
-,TRBJ2-3,14,TRBV18,-,TGTGCCAGCTCACCGCGACACGACACAGATACGCAGTATTTT,CASSPRHDTDTQYF
-,TRBJ1-2,13,TRBV29-1,few,TGCAGCGTTAGGGGGGTTGAAGGCTCTGGCTACACCTTC,CSVRGVEGSGYTF
-,TRBJ2-1,16,TRBV4-2,few,TGTGCCAGCAGCCAAGACTCTTTAACGGGGACCAATGAGCAGTTCTTC,CASSQDSLTGTNEQFF
-,TRBJ1-2,15,TRBV10-3,once,TGTGCCACTACCGCCGGGAGCACGGGGACCTATGGCTACACCTTC,CATTAGSTGTYGYTF
-,TRBJ1-2,14,TRBV4-1,-,TGCGCCAGCAGCAAGAACGACGGTCTCTATGGCTACACCTTC,CASSKNDGLYGYTF
TRBD2,TRBJ2-5,16,TRBV2,-,TGTGCCAGCAGTGACGGTCTAGCGGGGGAGGTGGAGACCCAGTACTTC,CASSDGLAGEVETQYF
-,TRBJ1-4,14,TRBV28,few,TGTGCCAGCAGTCAACAGTTAACTAATGAAAAACTGTTTTTT,CASSQQLTNEKLFF
TRBD1,TRBJ1-2,15,TRBV12-3/TRBV12-4,-,TGTGCCAGCAGTTTAATCGGACAGGGAAGTGGTGGCTACACCTTC,CASSLIGQGSGGYTF
-,TRBJ2-1,14,TRBV20-1,few,TGCAGTGCTAGAGATCCCCTAGCGTCGAATGAGCAGTTCTTC,CSARDPLASNEQFF
TRBD1,TRBJ1-6,16,TRBV6-1,-,TGTGCCAGCAGTGCCCGCGGACAGGGAGGGAATTCACCCCTCCACTTT,CASSARGQGGNSPLHF
TRBD2,TRBJ2-5,16,TRBV27,once,TGTGCCAGCAGTTTCTCGGTAGCGGGGCCTCAAGAGACCCAGTACTTC,CASSFSVAGPQETQYF
TRBD1,TRBJ1-1,14,TRBV20-1,-,TGCAGTGCCAGACGACAGGGTTCCGGCGCTGAAGCTTTCTTT,CSARRQGSGAEAFF
-,TRBJ2-3,14,TRBV5-1,-,TGCGCCAGCAGCGGGGACGAGATGAGGAATACGCAGTATTTT,CASSGDEMRNTQYF
TRBD1,TRBJ2-1,18,TRBV6-4,-,TGTGCCATGCTTTGGGACAGGGGGCCCCCCAGCTCCTACAATGAGCAGTTCTTC,CAMLWDRGPPSSYNEQFF
TRBD2,TRBJ2-7,16,TRBV7-2,-,TGTGCCAGCAGCTTAGGGGGGGTAGCGGGGGCCTACGAGCAGTACTTC,CASSLGGVAGAYEQYF
-,TRBJ2-5,11,TRBV27,few,TGTGCCAGTGGGGGTTGGGGGACCCAGTACTTC,CASGGWGTQYF
-,TRBJ2-5,13,TRBV18,few,TGTGCCAGCTCACCAAACCGTGAGAAGACCCAGTACTTC,CASSPNREKTQYF
-,TRBJ1-5,14,TRBV6-6,-,TGTGCCAGCAGTGCATGGGGAGGGGATCAGCCCCAGCATTTT,CASSAWGGDQPQHF
-,TRBJ2-5,12,TRBV29-1,once,TGCAGCGTTGCAACCCAGATCGATGAGCAGTACTTC,CSVATQIDEQYF
-,TRBJ2-3,16,TRBV5-1,-,TGCGCCAGCAGCTTGGAAACCAGGGGAACCACAGATACGCAGTATTTT,CASSLETRGTTDTQYF
-,TRBJ1-2,15,TRBV29-1,few,TGCAGCGTTGAATGGGGGGGCCGACGGCAGAATGGCTACACCTTC,CSVEWGGRRQNGYTF
-,TRBJ2-7,14,TRBV7-2,few,TGTGCCAGCAGCTTAGAAGGCGGAGTCGCCGAGCAGTACTTC,CASSLEGGVAEQYF
-,TRBJ2-7,14,TRBV13,-,TGTGCCAGCAGCCGCCGGGGGCAGCGGTACGAGCAGTACTTC,CASSRRGQRYEQYF
TRBD1,TRBJ2-6,20,TRBV10-3,-,TGTGCCATCAGACGATGGACAGGGGAGGGGGCGAGTGGCGGGGCCAACGTCCTGACTTTC,CAIRRWTGEGASGGANVLTF